Presented here are 9 T cell receptor beta chains from one specimen sequenced in a study of T cells in Graves' hyperthyroidism and ophthalmopathy. What was amplified from RNA transcripts were TCR beta CDR3 regions. During a first-round RT-PCR of the TCR CDR3, the HTBI primer set was used. TCRdb re-derived calls from the multiplex PCR reads in MiXCR, one entry per CDR3 protein. The sample has 200,000 to 250,000 distinct CDR3 sequences; roughly 17% are singletons. Sample: blood. The receptors were gathered from a young woman with Graves' ophthalmopathy.

There are many counts of this clonotype. The chain employs TRBV27 and TRBJ1-5; D remains unclear. Trimming shortened V by 2 bases and J by 0 bases, and 8 bases separated the two germline ends. CDR1 is MNHEY and CDR2 is SMNVEV in the germline V gene (reference sequence). There are 15 residues in the CDR3. In DNA, the CDR3 is TGTGCCAGCAGTTTAAATAGTAATAGCAATCAGCCCCAGCATTTT. Protein product: CASSLNSNSNQPQHF.

This clonotype showed up many times. The rearrangement links TRBV28 to TRBJ2-7, with D unresolved. This CDR3 is 13 amino acids long. Germline V gene sequence: CDR1 MDHEN, CDR2 SYDVKM. Between the trimmed V and J ends, which lost 6 bases and 2 bases, there was a span of 11 bases. The CDR3 reads CASSQQPPYEQYF. CDR3 in DNA: TGTGCCAGCAGCCAGCAACCCCCCTACGAGCAGTACTTC.

The chain links TRBV19 to TRBJ1-5; 7 bases are a match to TRBD1. The germline CDR1 and CDR2 sequences are LNHDA and SQIVND (reference sequence). CDR3 length: 13 amino acids. Losses at the gene ends were 5 bases for V and 5 bases for J; bases not matched to a gene: 3. The CDR3 DNA is TGTGCCAGTAGTTGGGACAGAGATCAGCCCCAGCATTTT. This codes for CASSWDRDQPQHF.

This clonotype came up many times. This CDR3 is CASSLKLSSSTDTQYF. The CDR3 region has the DNA TGTGCCAGCAGCTTGAAGCTTTCATCTAGCACAGATACGCAGTATTTT. The chain is built from TRBV5-4 and TRBJ2-3; D not resolved. The V end lost 1 base, the J end lost 0 bases, and 12 bases lay between the germline ends. The V gene's germline CDR1 is SGHNT and CDR2 YYREEE (reference sequence). This CDR3 spans 16 amino acids.

In this sample, this clonotype turned up many times. This chain joins TRBV4-2 and TRBJ1-4; 7 nucleotides align to TRBD1. J gave up 7 bases and V 2 bases, and 4 bases lay outside the gene matches. The CDR3 is made up of 14 amino acids. Germline CDR1 and CDR2: LGHNA and YNFKEQ. The CDR3 DNA follows: TGTGCCAGCAGCCAAAGGGGGCGTGTTGAAAAACTGTTTTTT. Translation gives CASSQRGRVEKLFF.

The chain recombines TRBV6-5 with TRBJ1-1, with D possibly TRBD1 on 6 matching bases. The CDR3 is 15 residues long. The germline V and J ends were trimmed by 3 bases and 1 base, with 12 bases remaining between them. Germline CDR1 is MNHEY and CDR2 is SVGAGI. CDR3 DNA sequence: TGTGCCAGCAGTTATGGGGGGCCAGAGAACACTGAAGCTTTCTTT. Translated: CASSYGGPENTEAFF.

The chain joins TRBV7-9 to TRBJ2-3; D unclear. CDR3 length: 14 residues. The V and J ends lost 3 bases and 1 base respectively, with 8 bases between them. Germline CDR1 is SEHNR and CDR2 is FQNEAQ (reference sequence). The CDR3 reads CASSFSAGTDTQYF. The CDR3 nucleotides are TGTGCCAGCAGCTTCTCTGCGGGCACAGATACGCAGTATTTT.

This clonotype showed up many times. This rearrangement joins TRBV27 to TRBJ1-5; a possible D gene is TRBD1 (6 bases). Germline assignment: CDR1 MNHEY and CDR2 SMNVEV (reference sequence). The V gene lost 2 bases and the J gene lost 5 bases, with 22 bases spanning the gap. The CDR3 sequence is 18 residues long. CDR3 protein: CASSLRGHGHLFYQPQHF. Written as DNA, the CDR3 is TGTGCCAGCAGTTTAAGGGGACACGGGCACCTTTTCTATCAGCCCCAGCATTTT.

This clonotype was found many times. The chain joins TRBV11-2 to TRBJ2-6; D is possibly TRBD2 (5 bases). This CDR3 spans 18 amino acids. From germline, CDR1 is SGHAT and CDR2 FQNNGV. V dropped 2 bases and J dropped 1 base, with 15 bases sitting between them. In nucleotides, the CDR3 is TGTGCCAGCAGCTTACCCAGGCGGGCCACGTCTGGGGCCAACGTCCTGACTTTC. It codes for CASSLPRRATSGANVLTF.